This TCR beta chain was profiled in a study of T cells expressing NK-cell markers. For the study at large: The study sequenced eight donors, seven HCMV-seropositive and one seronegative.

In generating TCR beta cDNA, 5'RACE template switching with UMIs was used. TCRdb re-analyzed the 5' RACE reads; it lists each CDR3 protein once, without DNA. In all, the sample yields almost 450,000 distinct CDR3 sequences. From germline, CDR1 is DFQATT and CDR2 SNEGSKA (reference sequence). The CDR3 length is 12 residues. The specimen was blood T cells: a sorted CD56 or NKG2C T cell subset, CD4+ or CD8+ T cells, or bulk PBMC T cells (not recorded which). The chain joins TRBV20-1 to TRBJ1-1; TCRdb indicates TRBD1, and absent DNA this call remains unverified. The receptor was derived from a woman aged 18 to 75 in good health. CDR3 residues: CSAPTGDTEAFF.